This TCR beta chain came from a study of blood T cell repertoires in COVID-19 (dated by TCRdb to 2019 to 2021). Turning to the overall study: The collaborator samples originated in the United States, Italy and Spain and spanned the acute and convalescent phases of COVID-19. The material from the prospective study consisted of cDNA or gDNA derived from T cells, B-cell-depleted T cells, or PBMCs. The dataset comprised deeply sampled blood TCRbeta repertoires from subjects exposed to, actively infected with, or recovered from COVID-19. The repertoires were made available in a free public database intended to serve as a resource for research on the immune response to SARS-CoV-2. Samples were obtained from the ongoing ImmuneRACE study (first 160 participants) and from 1,254 subjects provided by 6 global collaborators. Nearly every sample came with metadata listing a de-identified subject ID, COVID-19 status, age in years and sex. Where available, HLA class I and class II types were obtained from metadata supplied by the sample provider rather than from assay-based typing. What the authors observed across the whole study: Clinical and demographic metadata were provided uncurated, with the amount varying by source and participant.

Deletion took 5 bases off V and 3 bases off J, with a span of 14 bases between the germline ends. From the germline V gene, CDR1 is MNHEY and CDR2 is SVGAGI. Taken from cysteine to phenylalanine, the CDR3 has 14 residues. CDR3 DNA only is kept here, 42 bases in frame from base 1. Comments on this clone: The clone's antigen remains unknown. No base qualities exist here, and no much larger clone lies one base off it.

TCRbeta CDR3 regions were amplified from genomic DNA using the immunoSEQ Assay, a bias-controlled multiplex PCR. Per the authors' processing: The number of nucleated cells in each sample was estimated from the amplification of reference gene primers within the assay. Sequence reads were collapsed and filtered to measure the absolute abundance of every unique TCRbeta CDR3 rearrangement. For each sample, productive Simpson clonality was calculated as the square root of Simpson's diversity index over productive rearrangements. As stored in TCRdb, this immuneACCESS dataset retains in-frame rearrangements with V and J assigned. A fraction of the clones does not appear; measured against another copy, unresolved V genes explain less than half of the discrepancy, and the remainder lacks a known reason. V and J calls and clone size are as listed in that table; D and trimming were resolved from the DNA. In all, the sample holds some 160,000 clones, and about four fifths of those were seen once. Roughly 2% of the sample comes from the top ten.

Each collaborating institution followed its own protocols to collect whole blood in K2EDTA tubes. For TCRbeta analysis, collaborator samples were shipped as frozen whole blood, as isolated PBMCs, or as DNA extracted from either sample type. The receptor was isolated from an elderly woman with acute or convalescent COVID-19. Sequencing was done on a sample of peripheral blood. The chain links TRBV6-5 with TRBJ2-7, with the D gene not confidently named. The CDR3 in this case is CASSPYGAFYEQYF. At the DNA level, the sequence is TGTGCCAGCAGTCCCTATGGAGCTTTCTACGAGCAGTACTTC.